This T cell receptor (beta chain) was recovered during a study of cytomegalovirus exposure and HLA in healthy donors. The study's findings and limits: Listed as cytomegalovirus-associated were 164 TCR beta chains. It was found in a later analysis that first-cohort TCR clusters tended to co-occur in the 100 to 150 validation repertoires. It was reported that the classifier diagnosed cytomegalovirus status with high specificity and sensitivity in both the original and validation cohorts. Rarity marked most TCR sequences, yet some public TCRs occurred in many donors.

Worth noting for this clone: No antigen is known for it.

The CDR3 extends over 14 amino acids. Trimming stripped 4 bases from V and 6 bases from J, with 16 bases between. CDR1 and CDR2 from the germline V gene are SGHRS and YFSETQ. Here immunoSEQ multiplex PCR was the method, and the copy in TCRdb shows in-frame clones only, minus some. The sample yields about 160,000 clones, more than 75% seen once. The sequencing sample was made of PBMCs. J is TRBJ1-2 and V is TRBV5-1; tentative D call: TRBD1 (6 bases). The sequence derives from a man between 18 and 29 years old in good health and CMV-seronegative. CDR3 nucleotides: TGCGCCAGCAGCCACGAACAGGGTTTGGATGGCTACACCTTC. Translating gives CASSHEQGLDGYTF.